The clone carrying this T cell receptor beta chain was seen more than once but under ten times. Everyone who took part was about 18 to 90 years old, and they came from about 23 US areas. The data were obtained in a study of blood T cell repertoires in COVID-19. Overall study: COVID-19 samples collected from the United States, Italy and Spain covered acute and convalescent phases.

Assay used: immunoSEQ multiplex PCR; TCRdb lists only in-frame clones, some missing. The sample records 150,000 to 200,000 clones, about 84% being singletons. V gave up 2 bases and J gave up 2 bases, with 15 bases separating them. Looked up from germline, CDR1 is SGHAT and CDR2 is FQNNGV. CDR3 length: 16 amino acids. This chain joins TRBV11-2 and TRBJ1-1; tentatively, D is TRBD1 (5 bases). The clonotype comes from a middle-aged man who had recovered from COVID-19. Specimen: PBMCs or T cells enriched from blood (not recorded which). This CDR3 reads CASSLTPGGANTEAFF. As DNA, the CDR3 is TGTGCCAGCAGCTTAACCCCAGGAGGGGCTAACACTGAAGCTTTCTTT.